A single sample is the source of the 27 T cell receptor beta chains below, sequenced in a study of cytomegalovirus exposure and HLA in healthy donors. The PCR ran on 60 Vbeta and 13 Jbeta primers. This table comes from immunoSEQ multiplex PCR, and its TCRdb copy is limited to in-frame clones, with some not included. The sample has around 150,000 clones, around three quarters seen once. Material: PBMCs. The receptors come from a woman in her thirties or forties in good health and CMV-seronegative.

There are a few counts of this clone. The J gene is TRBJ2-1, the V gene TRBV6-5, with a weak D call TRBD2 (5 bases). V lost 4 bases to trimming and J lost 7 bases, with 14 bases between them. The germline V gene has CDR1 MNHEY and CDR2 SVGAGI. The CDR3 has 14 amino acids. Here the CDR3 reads CASSSRDPLNEQFF. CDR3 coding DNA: TGTGCCAGCAGTTCACGGGATCCCCTTAATGAGCAGTTCTTC.

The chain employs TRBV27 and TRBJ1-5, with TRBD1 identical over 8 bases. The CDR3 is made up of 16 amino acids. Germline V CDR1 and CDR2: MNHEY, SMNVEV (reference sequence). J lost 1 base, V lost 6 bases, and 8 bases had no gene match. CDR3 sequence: CASRFQGAESNQPQHF. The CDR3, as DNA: TGTGCCAGCAGGTTTCAGGGGGCCGAAAGCAATCAGCCCCAGCATTTT.

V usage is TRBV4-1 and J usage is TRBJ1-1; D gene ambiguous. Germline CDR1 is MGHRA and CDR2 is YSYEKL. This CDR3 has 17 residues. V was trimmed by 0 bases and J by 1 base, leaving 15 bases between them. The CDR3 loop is CASSQEGAGATNTEAFF. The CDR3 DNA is TGCGCCAGCAGCCAAGAGGGAGCGGGAGCTACGAACACTGAAGCTTTCTTT.

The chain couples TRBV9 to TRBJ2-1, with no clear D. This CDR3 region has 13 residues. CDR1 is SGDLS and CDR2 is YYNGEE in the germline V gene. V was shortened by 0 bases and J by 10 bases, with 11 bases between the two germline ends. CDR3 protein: CASSVGGLEEQFF. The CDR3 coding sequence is TGTGCCAGCAGCGTAGGAGGTTTAGAGGAGCAGTTCTTC.

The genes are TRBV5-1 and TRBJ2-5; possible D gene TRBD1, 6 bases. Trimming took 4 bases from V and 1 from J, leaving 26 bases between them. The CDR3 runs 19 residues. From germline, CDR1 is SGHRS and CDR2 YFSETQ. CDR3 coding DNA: TGCGCCAGCAGCCGGGGCACTCAGTCAGGGGCCGACCGCCAAGAGACCCAGTACTTC. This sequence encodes CASSRGTQSGADRQETQYF. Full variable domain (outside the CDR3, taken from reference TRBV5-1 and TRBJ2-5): KAGVTQTPRYLIKTRGQQVTLSCSPISGHRSVSWYQQTPGQGLQFLFEYFSETQRNKGNFPGRFSGRQFSNSRSEMNVSTLELGDSALYLCASSRGTQSGADRQETQYFGPGTRLLVL.

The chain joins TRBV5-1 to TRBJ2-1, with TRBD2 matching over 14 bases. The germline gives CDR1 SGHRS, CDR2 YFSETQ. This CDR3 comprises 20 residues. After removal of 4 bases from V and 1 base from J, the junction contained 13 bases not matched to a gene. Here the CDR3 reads CASSPYPGLAGEESYNEQFF. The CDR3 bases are TGCGCCAGCAGCCCTTACCCGGGACTAGCGGGAGAAGAATCCTACAATGAGCAGTTCTTC.

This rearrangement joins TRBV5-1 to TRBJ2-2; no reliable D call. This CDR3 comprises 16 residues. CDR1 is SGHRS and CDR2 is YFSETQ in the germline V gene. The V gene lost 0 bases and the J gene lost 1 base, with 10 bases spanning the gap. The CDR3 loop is CASSLVSLGNTGELFF. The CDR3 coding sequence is TGCGCCAGCAGCTTGGTGTCCCTAGGGAACACCGGGGAGCTGTTTTTT.

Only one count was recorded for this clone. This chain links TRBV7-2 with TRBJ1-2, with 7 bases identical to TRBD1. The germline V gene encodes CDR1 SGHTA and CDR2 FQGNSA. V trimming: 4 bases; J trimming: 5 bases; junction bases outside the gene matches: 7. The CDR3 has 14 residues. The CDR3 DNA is TGTGCCAGCAGCTCAACAGGGGTGGAATATGGCTACACCTTC. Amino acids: CASSSTGVEYGYTF.

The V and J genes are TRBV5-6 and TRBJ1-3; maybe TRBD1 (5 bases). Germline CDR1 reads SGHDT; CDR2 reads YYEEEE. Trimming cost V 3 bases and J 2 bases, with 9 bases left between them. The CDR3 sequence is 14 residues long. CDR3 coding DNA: TGTGCCAGCAGCTCCGCCAGGGCTGGAAACACCATATATTTT. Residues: CASSSARAGNTIYF.

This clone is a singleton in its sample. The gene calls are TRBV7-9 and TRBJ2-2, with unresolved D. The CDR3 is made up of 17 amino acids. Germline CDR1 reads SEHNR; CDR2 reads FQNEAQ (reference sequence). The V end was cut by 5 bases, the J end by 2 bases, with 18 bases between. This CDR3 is CASSLPLRHPNTGELFF. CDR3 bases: TGTGCCAGCAGCCTCCCTCTGCGGCATCCAAACACCGGGGAGCTGTTTTTT.

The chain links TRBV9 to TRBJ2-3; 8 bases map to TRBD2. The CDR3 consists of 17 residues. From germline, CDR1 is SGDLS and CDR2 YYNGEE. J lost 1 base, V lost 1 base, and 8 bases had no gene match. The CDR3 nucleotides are TGTGCCAGCAGCGTATCGAGCGGGAGTTACGGCACAGATACGCAGTATTTT. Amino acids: CASSVSSGSYGTDTQYF. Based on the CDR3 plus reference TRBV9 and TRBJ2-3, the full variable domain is DSGVTQTPKHLITATGQRVTLRCSPRSGDLSVYWYQQSLDQGLQFLIQYYNGEERAKGNILERFSAQQFPDLHSELNLSSLELGDSALYFCASSVSSGSYGTDTQYFGPGTRLTVL.

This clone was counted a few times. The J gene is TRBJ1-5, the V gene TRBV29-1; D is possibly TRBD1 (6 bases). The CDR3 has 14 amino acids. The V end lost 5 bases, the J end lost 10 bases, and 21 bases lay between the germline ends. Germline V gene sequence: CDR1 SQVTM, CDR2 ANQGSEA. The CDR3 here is CSVLSGDGSYPQHF. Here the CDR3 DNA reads TGCAGCGTTCTTTCAGGGGACGGATCCTATCCCCAGCATTTT. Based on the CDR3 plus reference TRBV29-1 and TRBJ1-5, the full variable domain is SAVISQKPSRDICQRGTSLTIQCQVDSQVTMMFWYRQQPGQSLTLIATANQGSEATYESGFVIDKFPISRPNLTFSTLTVSNMSPEDSSIYLCSVLSGDGSYPQHFGDGTRLSIL.

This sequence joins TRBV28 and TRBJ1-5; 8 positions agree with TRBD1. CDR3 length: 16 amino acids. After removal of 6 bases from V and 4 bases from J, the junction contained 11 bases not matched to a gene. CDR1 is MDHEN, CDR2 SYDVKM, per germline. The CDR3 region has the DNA TGTGCCAGCAGCCACCCAGACAGGGGCGTAAATCAGCCCCAGCATTTT. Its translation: CASSHPDRGVNQPQHF.

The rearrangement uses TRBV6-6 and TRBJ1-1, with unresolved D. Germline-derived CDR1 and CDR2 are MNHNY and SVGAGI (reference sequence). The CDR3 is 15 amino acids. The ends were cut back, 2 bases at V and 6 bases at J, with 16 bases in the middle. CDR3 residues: CASSYHWENGPEAFF. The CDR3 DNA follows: TGTGCCAGCAGTTACCACTGGGAGAATGGCCCTGAAGCTTTCTTT.

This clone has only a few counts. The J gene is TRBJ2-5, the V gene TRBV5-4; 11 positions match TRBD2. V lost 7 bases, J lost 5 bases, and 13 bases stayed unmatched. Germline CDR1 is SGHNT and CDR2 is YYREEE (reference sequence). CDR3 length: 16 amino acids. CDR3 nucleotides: TGTGCCAGCCGCAGAGATCTAGCGGGAGGAGAGGAGACCCAGTACTTC. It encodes CASRRDLAGGEETQYF.

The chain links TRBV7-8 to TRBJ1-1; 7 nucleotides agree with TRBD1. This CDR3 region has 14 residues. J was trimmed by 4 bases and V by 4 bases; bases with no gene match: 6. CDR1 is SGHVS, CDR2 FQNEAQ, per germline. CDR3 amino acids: CASSSRQGGTEAFF. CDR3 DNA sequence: TGTGCCAGCAGCTCAAGACAGGGTGGCACTGAAGCTTTCTTT.

The CDR3 spells CASSGGDSYNEQFF. The DNA of the CDR3 is TGTGCCAGCAGCGGAGGGGACTCCTACAATGAGCAGTTCTTC. The chain joins TRBV11-3 to TRBJ2-1; possibly TRBD2 for D (6 bases). The CDR3 sequence is 14 residues long. V was clipped by 5 bases and J by 0 bases, with 8 bases between them. The germline gives CDR1 SGHNT, CDR2 YENEEA.

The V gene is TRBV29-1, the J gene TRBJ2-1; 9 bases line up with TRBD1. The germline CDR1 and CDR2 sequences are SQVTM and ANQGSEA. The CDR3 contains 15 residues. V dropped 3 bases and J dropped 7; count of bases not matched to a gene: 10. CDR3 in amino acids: CSVDRGGTGLNEQFF. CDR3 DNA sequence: TGCAGCGTTGATAGGGGTGGGACAGGGTTAAATGAGCAGTTCTTC.

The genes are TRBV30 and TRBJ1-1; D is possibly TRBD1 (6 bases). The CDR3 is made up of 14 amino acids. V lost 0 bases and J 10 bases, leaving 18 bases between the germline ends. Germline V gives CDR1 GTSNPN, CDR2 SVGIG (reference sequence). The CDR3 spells CAWSVQHPTGRAFF. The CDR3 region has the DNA TGTGCCTGGAGTGTACAACACCCAACAGGGCGAGCTTTCTTT.

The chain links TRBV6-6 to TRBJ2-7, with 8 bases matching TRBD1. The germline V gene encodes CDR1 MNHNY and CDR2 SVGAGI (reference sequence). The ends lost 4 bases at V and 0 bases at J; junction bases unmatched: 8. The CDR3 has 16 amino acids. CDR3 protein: CASSSARTGSSYEQYF. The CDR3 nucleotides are TGTGCCAGCAGTTCGGCCCGGACAGGGAGCTCCTACGAGCAGTACTTC.

The CDR3 protein is CASSGGSRVQYEQFF. The CDR3 DNA reads TGTGCCAGCAGCGGAGGGTCACGGGTACAATATGAGCAGTTCTTC. V and J are TRBV9 and TRBJ2-1, with a tentative D call TRBD2 (5 bases). The CDR3 covers 15 residues. Between the trimmed V and J ends, which lost 3 bases and 8 bases, there was a span of 18 bases. Germline loops: CDR1 SGDLS, CDR2 YYNGEE.

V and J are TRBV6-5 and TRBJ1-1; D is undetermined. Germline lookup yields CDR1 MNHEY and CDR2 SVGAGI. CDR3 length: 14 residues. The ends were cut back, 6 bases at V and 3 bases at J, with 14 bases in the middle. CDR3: CASSLLGLDTEAFF. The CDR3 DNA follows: TGTGCCAGCAGCCTCTTAGGCCTAGACACTGAAGCTTTCTTT.

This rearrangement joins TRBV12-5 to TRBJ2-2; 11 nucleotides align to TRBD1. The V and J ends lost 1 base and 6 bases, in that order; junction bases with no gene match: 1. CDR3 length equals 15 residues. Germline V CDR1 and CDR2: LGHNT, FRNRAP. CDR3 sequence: CASGLGGQGAGELFF. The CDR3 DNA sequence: TGTGCTAGTGGTTTGGGGGGACAGGGGGCCGGGGAGCTGTTTTTT. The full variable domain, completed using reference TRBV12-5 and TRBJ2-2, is DARVTQTPRHKVTEMGQEVTMRCQPILGHNTVFWYRQTMMQGLELLAYFRNRAPLDDSGMPKDRFSAEMPDATLATLKIQPSEPRDSAVYFCASGLGGQGAGELFFGEGSRLTVL.

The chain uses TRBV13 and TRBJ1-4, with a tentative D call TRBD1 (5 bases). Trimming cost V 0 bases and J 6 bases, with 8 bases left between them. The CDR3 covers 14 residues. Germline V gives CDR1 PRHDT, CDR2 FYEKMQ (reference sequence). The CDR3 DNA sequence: TGTGCCAGCAGCTTAGGCGCCAGGGATGAAAAACTGTTTTTT. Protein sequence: CASSLGARDEKLFF.

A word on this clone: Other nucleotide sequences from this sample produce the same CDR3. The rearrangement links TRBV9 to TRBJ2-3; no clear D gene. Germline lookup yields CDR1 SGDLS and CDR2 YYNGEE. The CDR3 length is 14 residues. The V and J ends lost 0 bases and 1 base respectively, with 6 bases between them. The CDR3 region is CASSVGVGTDTQYF. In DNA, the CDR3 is TGTGCCAGCAGCGTAGGAGTTGGCACAGATACGCAGTATTTT.

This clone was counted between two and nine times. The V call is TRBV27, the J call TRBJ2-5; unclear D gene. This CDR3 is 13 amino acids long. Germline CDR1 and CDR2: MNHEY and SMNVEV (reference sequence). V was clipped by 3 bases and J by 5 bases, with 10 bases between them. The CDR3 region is CASSFQRWETQYF. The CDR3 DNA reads TGTGCCAGCAGTTTCCAGCGTTGGGAGACCCAGTACTTC.

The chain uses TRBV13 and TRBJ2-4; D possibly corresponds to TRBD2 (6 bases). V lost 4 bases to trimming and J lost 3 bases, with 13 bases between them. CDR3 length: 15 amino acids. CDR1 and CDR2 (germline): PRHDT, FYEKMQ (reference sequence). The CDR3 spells CASSSSEEGKNIQYF. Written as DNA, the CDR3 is TGTGCCAGCAGCTCGTCCGAGGAGGGCAAAAACATTCAGTACTTC.